This is a list of T cell receptor beta chains from one sample in a study of cytomegalovirus exposure and HLA in healthy donors. Sequenced by immunoSEQ multiplex PCR; TCRdb stores in-frame clones only, minus some. In the table there are 60,000 to 65,000 clones, 90% to 97% of which are singletons. Material: PBMCs. The receptors were sampled from a young woman in good health and CMV-seronegative. Both conserved end residues are part of each CDR3. The D gene is left open where the match is weak. Size tells how often a clone was seen (once, few, many) or the class of an expanded clone, and some rows leave it out.

cdr3_aa cdr3_nt clone_size v_call d_call j_call
CASSEMVAGLGYTF TGTGCCAGCAGTGAAATGGTGGCAGGGCTTGGCTACACCTTC . TRBV2 . TRBJ1-2
CSALGGNTIYF TGCAGTGCCCTGGGCGGAAACACCATATATTTT . TRBV20-1 . TRBJ1-3
CATSRDRGSGANVLTF TGTGCCACCAGCAGAGATCGGGGCTCTGGGGCCAACGTCCTGACTTTC few TRBV15 . TRBJ2-6
CATSRGTVAAQETQYF TGTGCCACCAGCAGAGGAACCGTAGCGGCCCAAGAGACCCAGTACTTC . TRBV15 . TRBJ2-5
CACSVAGGTYEQYF TGTGCCTGCTCCGTAGCGGGGGGGACCTACGAGCAGTACTTC . TRBV30 TRBD2 TRBJ2-7
CASSSNRVFLAEAFF TGTGCCAGCAGCTCAAACAGGGTTTTTCTGGCTGAAGCTTTCTTT . TRBV7-8 . TRBJ1-1
CASSSQGSGNQPQHF TGTGCCAGCAGTTCACAGGGTTCGGGCAATCAGCCCCAGCATTTT . TRBV28 . TRBJ1-5
CASSLGGTGEEPQHF TGCGCCAGCAGCTTGGGCGGGACAGGGGAAGAGCCCCAGCATTTT . TRBV5-1 TRBD1 TRBJ1-5
CATQGDNQPQHF TGTGCCACCCAGGGCGACAATCAGCCCCAGCATTTT . TRBV28 . TRBJ1-5
CASSHGGSGETQYF TGTGCCAGCAGCCACGGTGGGAGCGGGGAGACCCAGTACTTC . TRBV7-3 . TRBJ2-5
CASSRRALAGGSEQYF TGTGCCAGCAGCCGTCGGGCACTAGCGGGAGGTAGCGAGCAGTACTTC . TRBV11-2 TRBD2 TRBJ2-7
CATSRDPSGTQYF TGTGCCACCAGCAGAGACCCTAGTGGGACCCAGTACTTC . TRBV15 . TRBJ2-5
CASSYDRANYGYTF TGTGCCAGCAGCTACGACAGGGCCAACTATGGCTACACCTTC . TRBV9 TRBD1 TRBJ1-2
CASSRGLAVYNEQFF TGTGCCAGTAGTAGAGGGTTAGCCGTATACAATGAGCAGTTCTTC . TRBV19 . TRBJ2-1
CASSLGTQTYEQYF TGTGCCAGCAGCTTGGGGACACAGACCTACGAGCAGTACTTC . TRBV5-4 . TRBJ2-7
CASSRSGGSNQPQHF TGTGCCAGCAGCCGTTCCGGGGGAAGCAATCAGCCCCAGCATTTT . TRBV14 . TRBJ1-5
CASSFHLGGRDYGYTF TGTGCCAGCAGTTTCCACCTTGGAGGGAGAGACTATGGCTACACCTTC . TRBV27 . TRBJ1-2
CASSPLPSQYQGPGYGYTF TGTGCCAGCAGTCCCTTACCATCCCAGTATCAGGGGCCGGGCTATGGCTACACCTTC . TRBV27 . TRBJ1-2
CASSSWGGSGNTIYF TGTGCCAGCAGTTCATGGGGGGGCTCTGGAAACACCATATATTTT . TRBV28 . TRBJ1-3
CAISGGGEEKLFF TGTGCCATCAGTGGGGGGGGCGAGGAAAAACTGTTTTTT . TRBV10-3 . TRBJ1-4
CASSRGTSGGKQETQYF TGTGCCAGCAGCCGGGGGACTAGCGGGGGGAAACAAGAGACCCAGTACTTC . TRBV21-1 . TRBJ2-5
CASSPLATSYGYTF TGTGCCAGCAGCCCCCTCGCAACTAGCTATGGCTACACCTTC . TRBV5-6 . TRBJ1-2
CASSTSGGVYEQYF TGTGCCAGCAGCACAAGCGGGGGGGTCTACGAGCAGTACTTC . TRBV13 TRBD2 TRBJ2-7
CASSPRGVTGGYEQYF TGTGCCAGCAGCCCGAGGGGGGTTACAGGGGGCTACGAGCAGTACTTC . TRBV7-9 TRBD1 TRBJ2-7
CAISETGGNSYEQYF TGTGCCATCAGCGAGACAGGGGGGAACTCCTACGAGCAGTACTTC . TRBV10-3 TRBD1 TRBJ2-7
CASSPGQKSTYEQYF TGTGCCAGTAGCCCGGGACAGAAATCAACCTACGAGCAGTACTTC . TRBV19 TRBD1 TRBJ2-7
CAWSVGWDTEAFF TGTGCCTGGAGTGTTGGGTGGGACACTGAAGCCTTCTTT . TRBV30 . TRBJ1-1
CASSPMGGGLNEQFF TGTGCCAGCAGCCCCATGGGGGGGGGTCTCAATGAGCAGTTCTTC . TRBV11-3 TRBD2 TRBJ2-1
CASSLVVRGGTPADTQYF TGTGCCAGCAGCTTAGTTGTGAGGGGGGGTACCCCAGCAGATACGCAGTATTTT . TRBV7-2 . TRBJ2-3
CASSVASYNEQFF TGTGCCAGCAGCGTAGCTAGTTACAATGAGCAGTTCTTC . TRBV9 . TRBJ2-1
CASSQAGTSGISYEQYF TGTGCCAGCAGCCAAGCCGGGACTAGCGGGATTTCCTACGAGCAGTACTTC . TRBV4-2 TRBD2 TRBJ2-7
CASSPIGTGVNEQFF TGTGCCAGCAGCCCCATAGGGACAGGGGTGAATGAGCAGTTCTTC . TRBV5-8 TRBD1 TRBJ2-1
CASARRTGDLAQYF TGTGCCAGCGCGCGAAGGACAGGGGATTTGGCCCAGTACTTC . TRBV11-2 TRBD1 TRBJ2-5
CASSQDLGRETGELFF TGTGCCAGCAGCCAAGACTTGGGGCGCGAGACCGGGGAGCTGTTTTTT . TRBV4-2 . TRBJ2-2
CASSQDRGNQPQHF TGTGCCAGCAGTCAGGACAGGGGCAATCAGCCCCAGCATTTT . TRBV6-5 TRBD1 TRBJ1-5
CASTGVNTEAFF TGTGCCAGCACCGGGGTGAACACTGAAGCTTTCTTT . TRBV28 . TRBJ1-1
CASSPGGNGYTF TGTGCCAGCTCACCCGGCGGGAATGGCTACACCTTC . TRBV18 . TRBJ1-2
CASSPGGLASYEQYF TGTGCCAGCTCACCTGGGGGACTAGCGAGCTACGAGCAGTACTTC . TRBV18 TRBD2 TRBJ2-7
CAIRGVGQANTEAFF TGTGCCATCAGGGGGGTGGGACAGGCGAACACTGAAGCTTTCTTT once TRBV10-3 TRBD1 TRBJ1-1
CASSIQMNTEAFF TGTGCCAGTAGTATCCAAATGAACACTGAAGCTTTCTTT . TRBV19 . TRBJ1-1
CASSLYPRTSGVSDEQFF TGTGCCAGCAGTTTATACCCCCGGACTAGCGGGGTGAGCGATGAGCAGTTCTTC . TRBV28 TRBD2 TRBJ2-1
CASSQPSSGGRDTQYF TGCGCCAGCAGCCAGCCCTCTAGCGGGGGGAGAGATACGCAGTATTTT . TRBV4-1 TRBD2 TRBJ2-3